This T cell receptor (beta chain) was observed in a study of cytomegalovirus exposure and HLA in healthy donors. Whole-study results and caveats: A later analysis showed TCR association rates differing by HLA locus, peaking at DRB1 and lowest at HLA-C. According to an earlier analysis, most TCR beta V segments yielded productive rearrangements about 90% or about 30% of the time.

For this clone: The antigen remains unidentified.

The PCR employed 60 Vbeta primers together with 13 Jbeta primers. Original processing notes: Roughly 11 million shared chains were among some 80 million unique TCR beta chains counted in a later analysis. Libraries were prepared by immunoSEQ multiplex PCR; TCRdb keeps only in-frame clonotypes and omits some of them. V and J calls plus clone size are reproduced from that table; the DNA served to infer D and trimming. The table includes 95,000 to 100,000 clones, under 85% detected once. Looked up from germline, CDR1 is SGDLS and CDR2 is YYNGEE. The CDR3 runs to 16 residues. Losses at the gene ends were 0 bases for V and 1 base for J; bases not matched to a gene: 3.

The clonotype originates from a woman aged 35 to 49 in good health and CMV-seronegative. V usage is TRBV9 and J usage is TRBJ2-1; 8 positions agree with TRBD2. Material: PBMCs. The CDR3 DNA follows: TGTGCCAGCAGCGTAGGGACTAGCAGATCCTACAATGAGCAGTTCTTC. This gives the protein CASSVGTSRSYNEQFF. The full variable domain, with the rest looked up from reference TRBV9 and TRBJ2-1, is DSGVTQTPKHLITATGQRVTLRCSPRSGDLSVYWYQQSLDQGLQFLIQYYNGEERAKGNILERFSAQQFPDLHSELNLSSLELGDSALYFCASSVGTSRSYNEQFFGPGTRLTVL.